These T cell receptor beta chains were read from a single sample in a study of blood T cell repertoires in COVID-19. The protocol was immunoSEQ multiplex PCR, while the TCRdb copy is restricted to in-frame clones and leaves out a portion. The sample holds a few hundred thousand clones, 70% to 90% seen once. The sample comprised peripheral blood. The receptors here all came from a middle-aged man with acute or convalescent COVID-19. Each CDR3 is given with its conserved first and last residue. The D gene is left open where the match is weak. Only part of the rows carry a size: once, few, many, or a class if the clone is expanded.

D	V	size	J	DNA	CDR3
TRBD1	TRBV19	NA	TRBJ2-7	TGTGCCAGTAGTATCGACAGGGTAAGGGACGAGCAGTACTTC	CASSIDRVRDEQYF
NA	TRBV30	NA	TRBJ1-4	TGTGCCTGGAGTCCGATCCGAGGGGGAAAACTGTTTTTT	CAWSPIRGGKLFF
NA	TRBV21-1	NA	TRBJ1-5	TGTGCCAGCAGCAAAGAAGGGAAAGAGGGCAGCAATCAGCCCCAGCATTTT	CASSKEGKEGSNQPQHF
TRBD2	TRBV5-1	NA	TRBJ2-3	TGCGCCAGCGGCCGACTAGCGGGGCTCACAGATACGCAGTATTTT	CASGRLAGLTDTQYF
NA	TRBV5-6	NA	TRBJ1-1	TGTGCCAGCAGCTTGCGGGGACTACAGGGAGGGAAAGCTTTCTTT	CASSLRGLQGGKAFF
TRBD1	TRBV6-5	few	TRBJ1-5	TGTGCCAGCAGACCAGGGACAGCCACTCAGCCCCAGCATTTT	CASRPGTATQPQHF
NA	TRBV10-3	NA	TRBJ1-2	TGTGCCATCAGCCCCCGGGCCGACGAGGGTTATGGCTACACCTTC	CAISPRADEGYGYTF
TRBD1	TRBV6-7	NA	TRBJ1-1	TGTGCCAGCAGTGACAGGGGAAGGGAAGCTTTCTTT	CASSDRGREAFF
NA	TRBV23-1	NA	TRBJ2-5	TGCGCCAGCAGGGGCTGGGAAGAGACCCAGTACTTC	CASRGWEETQYF
TRBD2	TRBV6-5	NA	TRBJ2-1	TGTGCCAGCAGACGGGGGGATTCCTACAATGAGCAGTTCTTC	CASRRGDSYNEQFF
NA	TRBV3-1/TRBV3-2	NA	TRBJ1-6	TGTGCCAGCAGCGAAGGCCCTCGCGGAGGGAATATTTCACCCCTCCACTTT	CASSEGPRGGNISPLHF
TRBD2	TRBV11-2	NA	TRBJ2-5	TGTGCCAGCAGCCCGGGAGGGTGGGGAGAGACCCAGTACTTC	CASSPGGWGETQYF
NA	TRBV2	NA	TRBJ1-5	TGTGCCAGCAGTGACCCAGGGAGGAGCAATCAGCCCCAGCATTTT	CASSDPGRSNQPQHF
TRBD2	TRBV30	NA	TRBJ2-7	TGTGCCTGGAATTCCGGGGGGGCATACGAGCAGTACTTC	CAWNSGGAYEQYF
NA	TRBV6-5	NA	TRBJ1-2	TGTGCCAGCAGGGGAGGTACCAACTATGGCTACACCTTC	CASRGGTNYGYTF
NA	TRBV5-4	NA	TRBJ1-3	TGTGCCAGCAGCTTGGATCCCAGGGTCTCTGGAAACACCATATATTTT	CASSLDPRVSGNTIYF
NA	TRBV30	NA	TRBJ1-2	TGTGCCTCCAAGGCCGGGTCCTATGGCTACACCTTC	CASKAGSYGYTF
NA	TRBV15	NA	TRBJ2-7	TGTGCCACCAGCACCGGGACTCGGAACGAGCAGTACTTC	CATSTGTRNEQYF
NA	TRBV18	NA	TRBJ2-7	TGTGCCAGCTCACCTCAGGAGGATTCCTACGAGCAGTACTTC	CASSPQEDSYEQYF
NA	TRBV7-3	once	TRBJ1-2	TGTGCCAGCAGCCCCGACAGTGCTGGCTATGGCTACACCTTC	CASSPDSAGYGYTF
TRBD2	TRBV9	NA	TRBJ2-3	TGTGCCAGCTCGCTAGCGGGGGGGCTCACAGATACGCAGTATTTT	CASSLAGGLTDTQYF
TRBD2	TRBV7-3	NA	TRBJ2-7	TGTGCCAGCAGCTTAAGCCTAGCGGGGCCCTCCTACGAGCAGTACTTC	CASSLSLAGPSYEQYF
NA	TRBV2	NA	TRBJ2-7	TGTGCCAGCAGTGCGCACACATCCCTCTACGAGCAGTACTTC	CASSAHTSLYEQYF
TRBD1	TRBV30	NA	TRBJ1-6	TGTGCCTGGACCAAACTCCTCTTGACAGGGACTAATTCACCCCTCCACTTT	CAWTKLLLTGTNSPLHF
NA	TRBV5-1	NA	TRBJ1-1	TGCGCCAGCAGCTTGGCCGTTGGGGCCCGGGCATCTGAAGCTTTCTTT	CASSLAVGARASEAFF
TRBD1	TRBV16	NA	TRBJ2-1	TGTGCCAGCAGCCTCGTTACAATCGGGACAGGGGGCATCAATGAGCAGTTCTTC	CASSLVTIGTGGINEQFF
TRBD1	TRBV7-2	NA	TRBJ1-2	TGTGCCAGCAGGCGGACAGGGTCTCTCTATGGCTACACCTTC	CASRRTGSLYGYTF
TRBD1	TRBV10-3	NA	TRBJ1-1	TGTGCCAGTACCGGGACAGGGGGCACTGAAGCTTTCTTT	CASTGTGGTEAFF
NA	TRBV18	NA	TRBJ1-2	TGTGCCAGCTCACCAACGACAGTCCACACCTTC	CASSPTTVHTF
NA	TRBV27	NA	TRBJ1-6	TGTGCCAGCAGTTTACCACAGGGTAGGGAACCCCTCCACTTT	CASSLPQGREPLHF
TRBD1	TRBV19	few	TRBJ1-2	TGTGCCAGTAGTCCTCTCGGGACAGCTAACTATGGCTACACCTTC	CASSPLGTANYGYTF
NA	TRBV19	once	TRBJ1-3	TGTGCCAGTAGTATCGGCAGGGACACTGGAAACACCATATATTTT	CASSIGRDTGNTIYF
NA	TRBV3-1/TRBV3-2	NA	TRBJ1-2	TGTGCCAGCAGCCAGGGACATAACTCCCTATGCACCTTC	CASSQGHNSLCTF
NA	TRBV10-3	NA	TRBJ1-6	TGTGCCATCAGTGAGTCAGGGCAGGGCCGTTCACCCCTCCACTTT	CAISESGQGRSPLHF
TRBD2	TRBV5-6	NA	TRBJ2-7	TGTGCCAGCAGCGAACGAGGGACTAGCGGGGCCTACGAGCAGTACTTC	CASSERGTSGAYEQYF
NA	TRBV3-1/TRBV3-2	NA	TRBJ1-2	TGTGCCAGCAGCCAAGAGCCGGACAGTTGGCATGGCTACACCTTC	CASSQEPDSWHGYTF
TRBD1	TRBV2	NA	TRBJ2-1	TGTGCCAGCAGGACAGGGGGGAATGAGCAGTTCTTC	CASRTGGNEQFF
TRBD1	TRBV7-9	NA	TRBJ1-2	TGTGCCAGCGGACAGGGGAGGCCTAACTATGGCTACACCTTC	CASGQGRPNYGYTF
TRBD1	TRBV5-3	NA	TRBJ1-4	TGTGCCAGAAGCCCTCCCAGCCCAAGACAGGGCCAAAATGAAAAACTGTTTTTT	CARSPPSPRQGQNEKLFF
TRBD2	TRBV2	NA	TRBJ2-7	TGTGCCAGCAGCGTGACTAGCGATAACGAGCAGTACTTC	CASSVTSDNEQYF
NA	TRBV28	once	TRBJ1-1	TGTGCCAGCTGCTGGACGGGAGGGACGGCGAACACTGAAGCTTTCTTT	CASCWTGGTANTEAFF
NA	TRBV19	NA	TRBJ1-1	TGTGCCAGTAGTATACAGGGAAGGATGAACACTGAAGCTTTCTTT	CASSIQGRMNTEAFF
TRBD1	TRBV2	NA	TRBJ1-3	TGTGCCAGCAGATCGCTCGGGACAGGGGACGGAAACACCATATATTTT	CASRSLGTGDGNTIYF
TRBD1	TRBV27	few	TRBJ1-2	TGTGCCAGCGCCATTTTGGGACAGGGGACTAACTATGGCTACACCTTC	CASAILGQGTNYGYTF
NA	TRBV24-1	NA	TRBJ2-1	TGTGCCACCAGTGATTATGCGGACAATGAGCAGTTCTTC	CATSDYADNEQFF
TRBD1	TRBV3-1/TRBV3-2	NA	TRBJ2-7	TGTGCCAGCAGCCAATTTTTGAGGACAGGCACCAACGAGCAGTACTTC	CASSQFLRTGTNEQYF
TRBD2	TRBV6-1	NA	TRBJ2-4	TGTGCCAGCAGTGTAGCTAGCGGGGGGGCCCGGAACATTCAGTACTTC	CASSVASGGARNIQYF
NA	TRBV9	NA	TRBJ1-2	TGTGCCAGCAGCGTAGTTCCTGAGGGGGAGTCTGGCTACACCTTC	CASSVVPEGESGYTF
TRBD1	TRBV6-5	NA	TRBJ2-2	TGTGCCAGCAGTTACTCACAGGGGGCCGGGGAGCTGTTTTTT	CASSYSQGAGELFF
NA	TRBV11-1	once	TRBJ2-7	TGTGCCAGCAGCTTAGCGCCTTGGTATCAGGGTAGCTCCTACGAGCAGTACTTC	CASSLAPWYQGSSYEQYF
TRBD2	TRBV18	NA	TRBJ2-5	TGTGCCAGCTCACCCACTAGCGGGGGGGCTCGGGAGACCCAGTACTTC	CASSPTSGGARETQYF
NA	TRBV10-3	NA	TRBJ1-1	TGTGCCATCAGTGAACAGGTCTTGAACACTGAAGCTTTCTTT	CAISEQVLNTEAFF
TRBD1	TRBV5-4	NA	TRBJ1-4	TGTGCCAGCAGCTCCCGACGGGACAGTAATGAAAAACTGTTTTTT	CASSSRRDSNEKLFF
NA	TRBV5-4	NA	TRBJ1-2	TGTGCCAGCAGCTTGACTGGCCTGTCAGGCTATGGCTACACCTTC	CASSLTGLSGYGYTF
TRBD2	TRBV9	NA	TRBJ2-2	TGTGCCAGCAGCGCCGTAGCGGGTGGTAACACCGGGGAGCTGTTTTTT	CASSAVAGGNTGELFF
NA	TRBV19	NA	TRBJ1-6	TGTGCCAGTAGTCCCCAGGGGTACTCACCCCTCCACTTT	CASSPQGYSPLHF
NA	TRBV15	NA	TRBJ1-4	TGTGCCACCAGCAGAGTTTCAGGGCTCGGTGAAAAACTGTTTTTT	CATSRVSGLGEKLFF